This paragraph covers one T cell receptor (beta chain) sequence. Participants had their cohort set by participant-reported clinical history. The data originate from a study of blood T cell repertoires in COVID-19. Across the study: Samples taken during acute and convalescent COVID-19 were collected in the United States, Italy and Spain. Sources were T cells, B-cell-depleted T cells, or PBMCs; the material itself was cDNA or gDNA.

Germline-derived CDR1 and CDR2 are SGHDT and YYEEEE. The CDR3 loop spans 16 amino acids. V shed 0 bases, J shed 3 bases, and the junction held 5 bases outside the gene matches. Original processing notes: From reference gene primer amplification, estimates of nucleated cell counts were derived. Produced via immunoSEQ multiplex PCR; TCRdb's table is partial and in-frame only. The V and J calls and clone size were taken over from that table, and D and trimming were inferred from the DNA. The table includes 200,000 or so clones, 85% to 90% detected once. The chain links TRBV5-6 to TRBJ2-1; 8 bases are a match to TRBD2. Sequenced input: PBMCs or T cells enriched from blood (not recorded which). This clonotype was obtained from a woman under 30 in a cohort exposed to, infected with or recovered from COVID-19 (not recorded which). The CDR3 region is CASSLGYRGGYNEQFF. CDR3 in DNA: TGTGCCAGCAGCTTGGGTTACCGGGGGGGCTACAATGAGCAGTTCTTC.